Shown below are 3 T cell receptor beta chains from a single sample sequenced in a study of CD8 T cells in ankylosing spondylitis. Via MiXCR, TCRdb re-called the 5' RACE reads, giving one row per CDR3 protein. This table has 150,000 to 200,000 distinct CDR3 sequences, roughly a third appearing once. Sequencing was performed on synovial fluid, either unsorted or a sorted T cell fraction (not recorded which). Receptor source: a male donor with ankylosing spondylitis.

This chain links TRBV12-3 or TRBV12-4 with TRBJ1-2, with TRBD1 matching 7 bases. The CDR3 has 14 amino acids. V shed 6 bases and J 4 bases; nucleotides not matched to a gene: 8. The CDR3 reads CASSHPGTAYGYTF. The CDR3 nucleotides read TGTGCCAGCAGCCACCCCGGGACAGCCTATGGCTACACCTTC.

In its sample, this clonotype was seen a few times. The chain recombines TRBV20-1 with TRBJ1-1, with D maybe TRBD1 (6 bases). V dropped 2 bases and J dropped 5 bases, with 15 bases sitting between them. CDR1 and CDR2 from the germline V gene are DFQATT and SNEGSKA (reference sequence). The CDR3 is 14 amino acids. The DNA of the CDR3 is TGCAGTGCTAGACAACAGGGCAGGGGTACTGAAGCTTTCTTT. It yields the protein CSARQQGRGTEAFF.

V is TRBV24-1 and J is TRBJ2-3; 7 bases fit TRBD1. The ends lost 9 bases at V and 2 bases at J; junction bases unmatched: 7. The CDR3 spans 14 residues. CDR1 is KGHDR and CDR2 is SFDVKD in the germline V gene. This CDR3 reads CATGTGAITDTQYF. CDR3 sequence (DNA): TGTGCCACCGGCACAGGGGCGATCACAGATACGCAGTATTTT.